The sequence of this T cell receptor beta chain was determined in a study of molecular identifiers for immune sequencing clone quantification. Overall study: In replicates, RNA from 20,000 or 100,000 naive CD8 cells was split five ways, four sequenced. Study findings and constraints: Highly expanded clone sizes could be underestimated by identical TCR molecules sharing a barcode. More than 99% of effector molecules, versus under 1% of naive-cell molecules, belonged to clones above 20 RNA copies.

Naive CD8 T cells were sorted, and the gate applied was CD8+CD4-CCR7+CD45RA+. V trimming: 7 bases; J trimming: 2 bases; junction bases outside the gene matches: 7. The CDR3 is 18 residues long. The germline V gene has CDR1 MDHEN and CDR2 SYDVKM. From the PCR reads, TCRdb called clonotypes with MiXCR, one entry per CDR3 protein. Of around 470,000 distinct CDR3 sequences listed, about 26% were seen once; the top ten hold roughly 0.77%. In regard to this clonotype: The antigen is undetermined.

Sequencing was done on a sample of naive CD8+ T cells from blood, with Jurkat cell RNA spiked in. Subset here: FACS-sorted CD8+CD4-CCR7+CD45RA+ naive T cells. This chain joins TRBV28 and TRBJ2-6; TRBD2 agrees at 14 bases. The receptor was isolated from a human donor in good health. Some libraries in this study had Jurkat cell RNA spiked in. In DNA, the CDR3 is TGTGCCAGCATCGGGACTAGCGGGAGCATGGCTGGGGCCAACGTCCTGACTTTC. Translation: CASIGTSGSMAGANVLTF.